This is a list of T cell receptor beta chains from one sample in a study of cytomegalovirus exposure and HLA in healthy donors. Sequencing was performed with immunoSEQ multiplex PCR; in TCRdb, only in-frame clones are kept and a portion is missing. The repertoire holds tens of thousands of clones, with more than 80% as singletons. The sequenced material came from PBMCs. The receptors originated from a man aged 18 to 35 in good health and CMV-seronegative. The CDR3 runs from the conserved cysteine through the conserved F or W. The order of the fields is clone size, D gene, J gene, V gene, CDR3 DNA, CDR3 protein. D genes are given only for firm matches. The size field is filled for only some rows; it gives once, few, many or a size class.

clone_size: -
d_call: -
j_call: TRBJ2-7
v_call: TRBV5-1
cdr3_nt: TGCGCCAGCAACCTGGGAGGAGGATCCTACGAGCAGTACTTC
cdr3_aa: CASNLGGGSYEQYF

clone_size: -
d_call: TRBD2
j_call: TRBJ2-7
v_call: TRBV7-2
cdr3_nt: TGTGCCAGCAGCCCTAGCGGGGGGACCTACGAGCAGTACTTC
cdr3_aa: CASSPSGGTYEQYF

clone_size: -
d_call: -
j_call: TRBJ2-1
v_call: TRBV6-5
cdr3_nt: TGTGCCAGCAGCAGGGGAAATGAGCAGTTCTTC
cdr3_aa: CASSRGNEQFF

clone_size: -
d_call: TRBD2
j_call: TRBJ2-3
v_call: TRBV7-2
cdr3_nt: TGTGCCAGCAGCCCGGGACTAGCGGCTAGCACAGATACGCAGTATTTT
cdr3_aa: CASSPGLAASTDTQYF

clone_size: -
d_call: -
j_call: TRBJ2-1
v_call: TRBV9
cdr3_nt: TGTGCCAGCAGCGTCCTTGGGGCGGAGCAGTTCTTC
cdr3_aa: CASSVLGAEQFF

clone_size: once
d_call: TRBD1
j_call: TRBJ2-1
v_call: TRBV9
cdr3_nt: TGTGCCAGCAGCGTAGCGACCCAGGGGGCACACAATGAGCAGTTCTTC
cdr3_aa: CASSVATQGAHNEQFF

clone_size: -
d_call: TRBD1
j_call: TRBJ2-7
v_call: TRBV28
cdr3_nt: TGTGCCAGCAGTCGGGGGGACAGGGACTCGCCCGAGCAGTACTTC
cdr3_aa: CASSRGDRDSPEQYF

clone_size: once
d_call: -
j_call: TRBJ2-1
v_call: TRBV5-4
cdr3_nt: TGTGCCAGCAGCTTGGCCTTTTCTTCCACTTACAATGAGCAGTTCTTC
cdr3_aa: CASSLAFSSTYNEQFF

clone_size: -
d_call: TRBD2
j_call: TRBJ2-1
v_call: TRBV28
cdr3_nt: TGTGCCAGCAGTTTATGGGATGGGACTAGCGGGCCGGATGAGCAGTTCTTC
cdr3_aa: CASSLWDGTSGPDEQFF

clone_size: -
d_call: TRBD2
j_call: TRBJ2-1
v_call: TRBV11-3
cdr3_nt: TGTGCCAGCAGCTTAAGGTCCGGGGCTAGCGGGAGGGATGAGCAGTTCTTC
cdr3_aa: CASSLRSGASGRDEQFF

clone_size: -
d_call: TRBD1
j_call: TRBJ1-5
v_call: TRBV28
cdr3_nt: TGTGCCAGCACCGACAGGGGAAAACAGCCCCAGCATTTT
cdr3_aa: CASTDRGKQPQHF

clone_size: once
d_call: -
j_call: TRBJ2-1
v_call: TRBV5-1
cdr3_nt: TGCGCCAGCACCGATGGGGAGAGCTCCTACAATGAGCAGTTCTTC
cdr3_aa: CASTDGESSYNEQFF

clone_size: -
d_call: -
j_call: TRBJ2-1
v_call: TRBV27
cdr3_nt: TGTGCCAGCAGTTCCGAACTTCATCAGCAGTTCTTC
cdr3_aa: CASSSELHQQFF

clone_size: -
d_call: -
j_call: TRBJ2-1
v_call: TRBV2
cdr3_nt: TGTGCCAGCCGGTTAAATTTCGTTTCGCCCCATGAGCAGTTCTTC
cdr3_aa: CASRLNFVSPHEQFF

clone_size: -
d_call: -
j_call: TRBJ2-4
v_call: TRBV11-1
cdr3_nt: TGTGCCAGCAGCTTATCCCAGGGCAGGGGTTACATTCAGTACTTC
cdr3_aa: CASSLSQGRGYIQYF

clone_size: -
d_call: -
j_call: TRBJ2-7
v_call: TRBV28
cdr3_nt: TGTGCCAGCAGTTTTCCGGGTGCCGAGCAGTACTTC
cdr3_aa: CASSFPGAEQYF

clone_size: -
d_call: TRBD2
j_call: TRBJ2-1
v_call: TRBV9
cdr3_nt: TGTGCCAGCAGCGTAAAAGCGGGAGCTGAGCAGTTCTTC
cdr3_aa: CASSVKAGAEQFF

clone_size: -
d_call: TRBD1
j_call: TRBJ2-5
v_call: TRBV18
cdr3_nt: TGTGCCAGCTCCCCGACACAGGGGGAGACCCAGTACTTC
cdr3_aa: CASSPTQGETQYF

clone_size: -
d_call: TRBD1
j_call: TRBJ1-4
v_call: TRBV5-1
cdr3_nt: TGCGCCAGCGGAACGACAGGGGGCTCAACTAATGAAAAACTGTTTTTT
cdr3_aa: CASGTTGGSTNEKLFF

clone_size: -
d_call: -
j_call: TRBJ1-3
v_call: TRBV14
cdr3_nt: TGTGCCAGCAGCCAGGGTGGAGGGGCTCGCTCTGGAAACACCATATATTTT
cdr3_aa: CASSQGGGARSGNTIYF

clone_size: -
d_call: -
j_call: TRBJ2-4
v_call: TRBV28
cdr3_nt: TGTGCCAGCAGAACTACAGGGGACTCACCCAGGCAGTACTTC
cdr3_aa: CASRTTGDSPRQYF

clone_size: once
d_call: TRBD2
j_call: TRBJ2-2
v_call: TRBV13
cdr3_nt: TGTGCCAGCAGACCAATTAGAGCGGGAGGGACCGGGGAGCTGTTTTTT
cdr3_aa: CASRPIRAGGTGELFF

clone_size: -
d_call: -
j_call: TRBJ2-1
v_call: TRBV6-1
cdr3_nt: TGTGCCAGCAGTGCTATCCCGCCAGGTTCAGGTGCCGCCGACAATGAGCAGTTCTTC
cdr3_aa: CASSAIPPGSGAADNEQFF

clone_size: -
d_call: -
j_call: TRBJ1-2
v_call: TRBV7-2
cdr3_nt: TGTGCCTGGACAGAGGACATGCTCAAATATGGCTACACCTTC
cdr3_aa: CAWTEDMLKYGYTF

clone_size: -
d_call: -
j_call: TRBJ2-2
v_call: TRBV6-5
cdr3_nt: TGTGCCAGCAACTCAGGGGTCACCGGGGAGCTGTTTTTT
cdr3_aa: CASNSGVTGELFF

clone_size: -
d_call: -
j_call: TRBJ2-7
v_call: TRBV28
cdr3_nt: TGTGCCAGCAGTAGGCCCACAGGGATCGTGTACGAGCAGTACTTC
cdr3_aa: CASSRPTGIVYEQYF

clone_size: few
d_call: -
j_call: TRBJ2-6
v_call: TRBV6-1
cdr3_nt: TGTGCCAGCGGGACGGACAGCTCTGGGGCCAACGTCCTGACTTTC
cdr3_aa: CASGTDSSGANVLTF

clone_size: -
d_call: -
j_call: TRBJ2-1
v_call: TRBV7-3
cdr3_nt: TGTGCCAGCAGCTTAACATCCGGGACAAGGGAGCAGTTCTTC
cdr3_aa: CASSLTSGTREQFF

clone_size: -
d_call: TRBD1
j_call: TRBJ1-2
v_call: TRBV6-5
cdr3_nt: TGTGCCAGCAGTTACTTTATTACAGGGGCTAACTATGGCTACACCTTC
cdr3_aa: CASSYFITGANYGYTF

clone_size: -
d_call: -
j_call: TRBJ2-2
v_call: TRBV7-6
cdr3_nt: TGTGCCAGCAGCTTTGGAGGGGTGTCGGGCACCGGGGAGCTGTTTTTT
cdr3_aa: CASSFGGVSGTGELFF

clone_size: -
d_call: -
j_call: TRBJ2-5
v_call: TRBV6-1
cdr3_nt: TGTGCCAGCAGTGAACTTCCAGGGTCAGGGGAGACCCAGTACTTC
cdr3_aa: CASSELPGSGETQYF

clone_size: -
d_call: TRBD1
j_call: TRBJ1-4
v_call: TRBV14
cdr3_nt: TGTGCCAGCAGCCAAGTTACAGGGGCGGAAAAACTGTTTTTT
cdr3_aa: CASSQVTGAEKLFF

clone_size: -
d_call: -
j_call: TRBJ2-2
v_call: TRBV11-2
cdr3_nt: TGTGCCAGCAGCCGGAGCGGGCAGACGAACACCGGGGAGCTGTTTTTT
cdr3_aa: CASSRSGQTNTGELFF

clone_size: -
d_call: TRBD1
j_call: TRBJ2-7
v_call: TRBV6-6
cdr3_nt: TGTGCCAGCAGCAGGGGACAGGCGGACTCCTACGAGCAGTACTTC
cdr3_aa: CASSRGQADSYEQYF

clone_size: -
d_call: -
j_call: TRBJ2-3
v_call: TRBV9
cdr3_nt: TGTGCCAGCAGCGTAGTGGGCTCCACAGATACGCAGTATTTT
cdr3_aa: CASSVVGSTDTQYF